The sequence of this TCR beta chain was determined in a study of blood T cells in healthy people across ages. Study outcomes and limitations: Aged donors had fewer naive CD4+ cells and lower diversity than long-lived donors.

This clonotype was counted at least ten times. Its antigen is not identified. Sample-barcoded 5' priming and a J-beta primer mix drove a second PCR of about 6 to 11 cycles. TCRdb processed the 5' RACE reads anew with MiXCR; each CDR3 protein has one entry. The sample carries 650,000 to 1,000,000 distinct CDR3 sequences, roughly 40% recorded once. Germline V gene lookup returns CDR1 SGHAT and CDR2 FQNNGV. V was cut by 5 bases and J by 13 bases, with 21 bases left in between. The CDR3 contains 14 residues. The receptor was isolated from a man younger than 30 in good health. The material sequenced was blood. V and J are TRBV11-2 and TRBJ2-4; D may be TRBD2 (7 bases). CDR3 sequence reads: CASSEKSQGREQYF. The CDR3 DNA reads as TGTGCCAGCAGCGAAAAATCCCAGGGGAGGGAGCAGTACTTC.